These 25 T cell receptor beta chains came from one sample sequenced in a study of Tregs in tolerant kidney transplant recipients. Related graft donors supplied nonmyeloablative bone marrow transplants, and mixed chimerism was transient. Sequenced by immunoSEQ multiplex PCR; TCRdb stores in-frame clones only, minus some. This sample's clone table lists about 6,300 clones. The specimen comprised CD4+ T cells from blood (PBMCs), sampled 6 months after the transplant. These receptors all come from a human patient who received a combined kidney and bone marrow transplant. Certain T cells may be donor cells from the graft.

To note about this clone: The read ends 3 residues early relative to the CDR3; the germline J gene fills the gap. The gene calls are TRBV29-1 and TRBJ2-5; D is ambiguous. The CDR3 runs 12 residues. The ends were cut back, 6 bases at V and 1 base at J, with 9 bases in the middle. Germline CDR1 and CDR2: SQVTM and ANQGSEA. CDR3 bases read: TGCAGCGTGCGGTCCCCCCAAGAGACC. It yields the protein CSVRSPQET. The CDR3 reads in full as CSVRSPQETQYF.

To note about this clone: The read is 3 residues too short to cover the CDR3 end, so that end is filled in from the germline J gene. The chain joins TRBV30 to TRBJ1-6, with 7 bases matching TRBD1. V lost 4 bases to trimming and J lost 5 bases; unmatched junction nucleotides: 5. The CDR3 consists of 14 residues. Germline V gene data show CDR1 as GTSNPN and CDR2 as SVGIG (reference sequence). CDR3 residues: CAWTLGQHNSPLHF. The covered CDR3 bases are TGTGCCTGGACCCTGGGACAGCATAATTCACCC.

On this clone itself: The read terminates 3 residues ahead of where the CDR3 ends, so the germline J gene completes it. The chain employs TRBV2 and TRBJ2-7; 9 bases agree with TRBD1. This CDR3 has 16 amino acids. Per germline, CDR1 SNHLY and CDR2 FYNNEI. V lost 1 base and J lost 1; bases outside the gene matches: 5. CDR3 DNA (partial): TGTGCCAGCAGTGAAGTACAGGGACAGGGTTCCTACGAG. Encoded protein: CASSEVQGQGSYE. The whole CDR3 region reads CASSEVQGQGSYEQYF.

Comment on this clone: The CDR3 end falls 3 residues outside the read, so it is completed with the germline J gene. The chain links TRBV20-1 to TRBJ1-1; 9 nucleotides line up with TRBD1. The CDR3 covers 14 residues. CDR1 is DFQATT, CDR2 SNEGSKA, per germline (reference sequence). CDR3 region: CSAREGGQGNQAFF. The sequenced part of the CDR3 DNA is TGCAGTGCTAGAGAGGGGGGACAGGGAAATCAG.

Regarding this clone: The DNA ends 3 residues before the CDR3 does, and the rest of the CDR3 is filled in from the germline J gene. The genes are TRBV3-1 (or the pseudogene TRBV3-2) and TRBJ2-1; 9 positions match TRBD1. CDR1 and CDR2 (germline): LGHDT, YNNKEL (reference sequence). The V gene end was trimmed by 3 bases and the J gene end by 8 bases; junction bases not matched to a gene: 5. This CDR3 has 14 amino acids. The CDR3 reads CASSQLGQGHEQFF. The DNA read from the CDR3 is TGTGCCAGCAGCCAGCTGGGACAGGGCCATGAG.

On this clone itself: The read gets to within 3 residues of the CDR3 end, and the germline J gene fills in the rest. The rearrangement joins TRBV5-8 to TRBJ2-3; tentative D call: TRBD1 (6 bases). Trimming took 4 bases from V and 6 from J, leaving 9 bases between them. CDR1 and CDR2 (germline): SGHTS, YDEGEE. The length of the CDR3 is 12 residues. The CDR3 loop reads CASSHRADTQYF. The CDR3 bases that were read are TGTGCCAGCAGCCACAGGGCCGATACG.

In terms of frequency, this clone is medium-sized. From the germline J gene comes the end of the CDR3, since the read stops 3 residues before it. The chain joins TRBV20-1 to TRBJ2-3, with 7 bases aligning to TRBD2. The CDR3 is 15 residues long. The J segment lost 5 bases and the V segment lost 8 bases, leaving 16 bases of the junction unmatched. CDR1 and CDR2 from the germline V gene are DFQATT and SNEGSKA (reference sequence). CDR3 sequence reads: CSTLAGESTQDTQYF. The DNA read from the CDR3 is TGCAGTACACTGGCGGGGGAGAGCACACAAGATACG.

To note about this clone: The CDR3 goes on 3 residues after the read ends, and that part is filled in from the germline J gene. V usage is TRBV4-2 and J usage is TRBJ1-5, with 9 bases that match TRBD1. CDR1 and CDR2 (germline): LGHNA, YNFKEQ. CDR3 length equals 16 residues. V lost 2 bases, J lost 6 bases, and 8 bases stayed unmatched. The CDR3 protein is CASSQTGQGLSQPQHF. The covered CDR3 bases are TGTGCCAGCAGCCAAACCGGACAGGGGTTAAGTCAGCCC.

A word on this clone: The read halts 3 residues ahead of the CDR3 end, with the missing end drawn from the germline J gene. V and J are TRBV20-1 and TRBJ1-2, with 10 bases identical to TRBD1. CDR1 and CDR2 (germline): DFQATT, SNEGSKA (reference sequence). The ends lost 3 bases at V and 5 bases at J; junction bases unmatched: 3. CDR3 length: 13 amino acids. The DNA read from the CDR3 is TGCAGTGCTAGGGACAGGGGGTTATATGGC. Protein sequence: CSARDRGLYG. The complete CDR3 sequence is CSARDRGLYGYTF.

Details on this clone: Coverage ceases 3 residues before the CDR3 finishes, and the germline J gene fills in the end. The chain uses TRBV6-2 or TRBV6-3 and TRBJ1-2; D uncertain. Deletions cut 5 bases from V and 4 bases from J, with 8 bases between. This CDR3 spans 12 amino acids. The germline CDR1 and CDR2 sequences are MNHEY and SVGEGT. CDR3 DNA (partial): TGTGCCAGCAGTCAACGGGGCTATGGC. Its protein product is CASSQRGYG. The entire CDR3 protein is CASSQRGYGYTF.

According to its frequency, this clone is medium-sized. The sequence runs out 3 residues before the end of the CDR3; the remainder is reconstructed from the germline J gene. The chain is built from TRBV7-3 and TRBJ2-3; D is unclear. The CDR3 consists of 14 residues. Deletions cut 5 bases from V and 8 bases from J, with 17 bases between. The germline CDR1 and CDR2 sequences are SGHTA and FQGTGA. The covered CDR3 bases are TGTGCCAGCAGCGTAGGCCATTCCAGCGCTACG. Translated: CASSVGHSSAT. The full CDR3 protein reads CASSVGHSSATQYF. Full variable domain (rest looked up from reference TRBV7-3 and TRBJ2-3): GAGVSQTPSNKVTEKGKYVELRCDPISGHTALYWYRQSLGQGPEFLIYFQGTGAADDSGLPNDRFFAVRPEGSVSTLKIQRTERGDSAVYLCASSVGHSSATQYFGPGTRLTVL.

Notes on this clone: The read comes to an end 3 residues before the CDR3 does, leaving the germline J gene to fill in the end. This chain uses TRBV10-2 with TRBJ1-2; 8 bases agree with TRBD1. Germline-derived CDR1 and CDR2 are WSHSY and SAAADI. Trimming cost V 0 bases and J 5 bases; bases outside gene matches: 2. This CDR3 has 14 amino acids. Partial CDR3 DNA: TGCGCCAGCAGTGAGTCGACAGGGGCGTATGGC. As protein: CASSESTGAYG. The complete CDR3 sequence is CASSESTGAYGYTF.

About this clone: The CDR3 goes on 3 residues after the read ends, and that part is filled in from the germline J gene. V usage is TRBV5-1 and J usage is TRBJ1-3; 11 bases are a match to TRBD1. J gave up 8 bases and V 4 bases, and 11 bases lay outside the gene matches. This CDR3 spans 16 amino acids. The germline V gene has CDR1 SGHRS and CDR2 YFSETQ. This chain's CDR3 is CASSLGRTGGVDTIYF. The part of the CDR3 DNA that was read is TGCGCCAGCAGCCTGGGTAGGACAGGGGGCGTCGACACC.

As regards this clone: Coverage ceases 3 residues before the CDR3 finishes, and the germline J gene fills in the end. Other DNA sequences in the sample encode the same CDR3. This rearrangement joins TRBV2 to TRBJ1-5; D is undetermined. The CDR3 runs 13 residues. Germline-derived CDR1 and CDR2 are SNHLY and FYNNEI. The V end lost 2 bases, the J end lost 1 base, and 3 bases lay between the germline ends. The CDR3 loop reads CASSEQSNQPQHF. CDR3 bases read: TGTGCCAGCAGTGAACAGAGCAATCAGCCC.

Details on this clone: Read sequence stops 3 residues before the CDR3 end, and the germline J gene provides the missing end. The rearrangement uses TRBV10-3 and TRBJ2-3, with 7 bases matching TRBD1. V trimming: 7 bases; J trimming: 0 bases; junction bases outside the gene matches: 4. The CDR3 has 14 residues. Germline V CDR1 and CDR2: ENHRY, SYGVKD. The DNA read from the CDR3 is TGTGCCATCAAGGGGGCGTTTAGCACAGATACG. It codes for CAIKGAFSTDT. The whole CDR3 protein is CAIKGAFSTDTQYF.

As for this clone: Sequencing ends 3 residues short of the CDR3 end; the germline J gene provides the rest. The chain uses TRBV5-1 and TRBJ2-1; 11 bases agree with TRBD1. Losses at the gene ends were 0 bases for V and 8 bases for J; bases not matched to a gene: 13. CDR3 length: 18 amino acids. Per the germline V gene, CDR1 is SGHRS and CDR2 is YFSETQ. This CDR3 is CASSLARAGTGGGDEQFF. The sequenced part of the CDR3 DNA is TGCGCCAGCAGCTTGGCCCGAGCCGGGACAGGGGGTGGGGATGAG.

Judged by frequency, this clone is medium-sized. The read comes to an end 3 residues before the CDR3 does, leaving the germline J gene to fill in the end. The rearrangement joins TRBV30 to TRBJ2-6; D assignment may be TRBD1 or TRBD2 (5 bases each). This CDR3 region has 14 residues. The V end was cut by 5 bases, the J end by 1 base, with 9 bases between. Germline V CDR1 and CDR2: GTSNPN, SVGIG (reference sequence). CDR3 DNA, as far as it was read: TGTGCCTGGGCGAGGGGATCTGGGGCCAACGTC. The encoded protein is CAWARGSGANV. The whole CDR3 protein reads CAWARGSGANVLTF.

As regards this clone: The read ends 3 residues before the CDR3 terminus; that terminus is restored from the germline J gene. V and J are TRBV5-1 and TRBJ2-5, with 11 bases that match TRBD2. The junction had 3 bases not matched to a gene; V was cut back by 4 bases and J by 1 base. Germline CDR1 is SGHRS and CDR2 is YFSETQ. This CDR3 comprises 15 residues. The CDR3 DNA, read in part, is TGCGCCAGCAGCCTCCTAGCGGGAGGCCAAGAGACC. This codes for CASSLLAGGQET. The entire CDR3 is CASSLLAGGQETQYF.

Points on this clone: The read stops 3 residues short of the end of the CDR3; the missing end is completed from the germline J gene. The chain couples TRBV19 to TRBJ1-3; TRBD1 might be the D (6 bases). Deletions cut 6 bases from V and 0 bases from J, with 9 bases between. The germline CDR1 and CDR2 sequences are LNHDA and SQIVND (reference sequence). CDR3 length equals 14 residues. The sequenced CDR3 bases are TGTGCCAGTAGCACAGGGTCCTCTGGAAACACC. It is translated as CASSTGSSGNT. In full, the CDR3 is CASSTGSSGNTIYF.

CDR3 in amino acids: CAWSNPGLNYGYTF. The CDR3 DNA, read in part, is TGTGCCTGGAGTAATCCGGGACTCAACTATGGC. The chain employs TRBV30 and TRBJ1-2; tentatively, D is TRBD1 (5 bases). The read halts 3 residues ahead of the CDR3 end, with the missing end drawn from the germline J gene. V was cut by 2 bases and J by 2 bases, with 12 bases left in between. CDR1 and CDR2 (germline): GTSNPN, SVGIG (reference sequence). The CDR3 totals 14 residues.

As concerns this clone: The read halts 3 residues ahead of the CDR3 end, with the missing end drawn from the germline J gene. The V call is TRBV7-9, the J call TRBJ2-1; 9 nucleotides agree with TRBD2. The CDR3 consists of 13 residues. From germline, CDR1 is SEHNR and CDR2 FQNEAQ (reference sequence). The ends lost 10 bases at V and 0 bases at J; junction bases unmatched: 1. The CDR3 loop reads CAISGGSYNEQFF. The sequenced CDR3 bases are TGTGCCATTAGCGGGGGCTCCTACAATGAG.

As for this clone: The DNA ends 3 residues before the CDR3 does, and the rest of the CDR3 is filled in from the germline J gene. The chain uses TRBV5-1 and TRBJ1-4, with TRBD1 matching 11 bases. The CDR3 is 14 amino acids. Trimming cost V 3 bases and J 7 bases; bases outside gene matches: 2. The germline V gene has CDR1 SGHRS and CDR2 YFSETQ. Here the CDR3 reads CASSSGTGGEKLFF. Partial CDR3 DNA: TGCGCCAGCAGCTCCGGGACAGGGGGTGAAAAA.

As to this clone: The CDR3 extends 3 residues past the end of the read, so its final part is completed from the germline J gene. The chain is built from TRBV19 and TRBJ2-7, with a weak D call TRBD1 (5 bases). The CDR3 loop spans 15 amino acids. The V end was cut by 3 bases, the J end by 3 bases, with 15 bases between. Germline V lookup: CDR1 LNHDA, CDR2 SQIVND (reference sequence). CDR3: CASSIRAGENYEQYF. The sequenced CDR3 bases are TGTGCCAGTAGTATCAGGGCCGGAGAAAACTACGAG. The full variable domain, with the rest looked up from reference TRBV19 and TRBJ2-7, is DGGITQSPKYLFRKEGQNVTLSCEQNLNHDAMYWYRQDPGQGLRLIYYSQIVNDFQKGDIAEGYSVSREKKESFPLTVTSAQKNPTAFYLCASSIRAGENYEQYFGPGTRLTVT.

On this clone: Mismatch with germline at one junction end may stem from a read error. The CDR3 extends 3 residues past the end of the read, so its final part is completed from the germline J gene. This sequence joins TRBV3-1 (or the pseudogene TRBV3-2) and TRBJ2-1; 8 nucleotides align to TRBD2. The CDR3 covers 16 residues. Germline V gives CDR1 LGHDT, CDR2 YNNKEL (reference sequence). The CDR3 bases that were read are TGTGCCAGCAGTCGTAGCGGGGCCAGCTCCTACAGTGAG. As protein: CASSRSGASSYSE. The complete CDR3 sequence is CASSRSGASSYSEQFF.

Remarks on this clone: The read stops 3 residues short of the end of the CDR3; the missing end is completed from the germline J gene. V gene TRBV5-1 combines with J gene TRBJ1-4, with D hard to call. The germline gives CDR1 SGHRS, CDR2 YFSETQ. This CDR3 region has 12 residues. V was shortened by 1 base and J by 8 bases, with 6 bases between the two germline ends. The part of the CDR3 DNA that was read is TGCGCCAGCAGCTTGCCGAGCGAAAAA. Translated: CASSLPSEK. The CDR3 in full is CASSLPSEKLFF.